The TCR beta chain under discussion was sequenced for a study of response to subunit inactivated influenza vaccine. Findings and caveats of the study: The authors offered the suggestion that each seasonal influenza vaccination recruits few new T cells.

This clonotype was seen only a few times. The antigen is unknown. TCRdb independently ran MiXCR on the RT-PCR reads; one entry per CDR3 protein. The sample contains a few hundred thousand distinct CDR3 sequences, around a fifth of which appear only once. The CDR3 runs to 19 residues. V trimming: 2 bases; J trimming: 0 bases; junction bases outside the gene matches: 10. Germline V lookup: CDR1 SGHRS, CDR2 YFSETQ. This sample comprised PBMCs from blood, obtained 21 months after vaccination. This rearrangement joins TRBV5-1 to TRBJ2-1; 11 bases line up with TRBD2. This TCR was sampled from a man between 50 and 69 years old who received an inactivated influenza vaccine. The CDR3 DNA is TGCGCCAGCAGCTTCGGTCTAGCGGGAGGTACTTACTCCTACAATGAGCAGTTCTTC. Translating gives CASSFGLAGGTYSYNEQFF.